Each of the 32 T cell receptor beta chains below was sequenced from the same sample in a study of CD8 T cells in ankylosing spondylitis. TCRdb recomputed calls from the 5' RACE reads with MiXCR, one row per CDR3 protein. The sample carries under 250,000 distinct CDR3 sequences, roughly a tenth recorded once. The sequencing sample was made of blood, either unsorted or a sorted T cell fraction (not recorded which). These receptors originate from a male donor with ankylosing spondylitis or in good health (not recorded which).

This chain links TRBV7-2 with TRBJ2-1; unclear D gene. V gave up 5 bases and J gave up 9 bases, with 14 bases separating them. Germline V CDR1 and CDR2: SGHTA, FQGNSA. The CDR3 covers 13 residues. CDR3 loop: CASSPFPNTEQFF. CDR3 sequence (DNA): TGTGCCAGCAGCCCATTCCCGAACACTGAGCAGTTCTTC. The whole variable domain, remainder taken from reference TRBV7-2 and TRBJ2-1, is GAGVSQSPSNKVTEKGKDVELRCDPISGHTALYWYRQSLGQGLEFLIYFQGNSAPDKSGLPSDRFSAERTGGSVSTLTIQRTQQEDSAVYLCASSPFPNTEQFFGPGTRLTVL.

The V call is TRBV27, the J call TRBJ2-7; D gene ambiguous. Germline V lookup: CDR1 MNHEY, CDR2 SMNVEV (reference sequence). The CDR3 is 15 amino acids. V was clipped by 3 bases and J by 2 bases, with 14 bases between them. The CDR3 is CASSFRRGSTYEQYF. In nucleotides, the CDR3 is TGTGCCAGCAGTTTTCGGAGAGGCAGTACCTACGAGCAGTACTTC.

Ten or more counts support this clonotype. V gene TRBV10-2 combines with J gene TRBJ2-1; possibly TRBD2 for D (6 bases). Germline loops: CDR1 WSHSY, CDR2 SAAADI. The CDR3 is made up of 14 amino acids. V lost 2 bases and J 10 bases, leaving 15 bases between the germline ends. The CDR3 nucleotides are TGCGCCAGCAGTGAGAAAAGGCTAGCGCCCGAGCAGTTCTTC. Its translation is CASSEKRLAPEQFF.

Many counts were recorded for this clonotype. This chain connects TRBV29-1 to TRBJ1-2; D might be TRBD1 (6 bases). Germline loops: CDR1 SQVTM, CDR2 ANQGSEA. Between the trimmed V and J ends, which lost 3 bases and 2 bases, there was a span of 10 bases. This CDR3 is built from 13 residues. For the CDR3, the DNA is TGCAGCGTTGAGGGCAGGGGAAACTATGGCTACACCTTC. The encoded protein is CSVEGRGNYGYTF.

This clonotype occurred many times. The chain carries TRBV10-3 and TRBJ2-6; possible D gene TRBD2, 5 bases. Trimming stripped 2 bases from V and 0 bases from J, with 8 bases between. Germline CDR1 is ENHRY and CDR2 is SYGVKD. CDR3 size: 16 residues. CDR3 residues: CAISEVGDSGANVLTF. As DNA, the CDR3 is TGTGCCATCAGTGAGGTCGGGGACTCTGGGGCCAACGTCCTGACTTTC.

This clonotype was detected many times. The V and J genes are TRBV6-5 and TRBJ2-3; no reliable D call. The germline V and J ends were trimmed by 4 bases and 5 bases, with 10 bases remaining between them. Germline CDR1 is MNHEY and CDR2 is SVGAGI. The CDR3 covers 13 residues. CDR3 sequence reads: CASSSDTGDTQYF. As DNA, the CDR3 is TGTGCCAGCAGTTCTGACACGGGAGATACGCAGTATTTT.

The chain carries TRBV25-1 and TRBJ2-5; tentatively, D is TRBD1 (6 bases). V gave up 4 bases and J gave up 10 bases, with 10 bases separating them. CDR1 is MGHDK and CDR2 is SYGVNS in the germline V gene. CDR3 length equals 11 residues. CDR3 nucleotides: TGTGCCAGCAGTGGTCAGGGGCTCCAGTACTTC. Its translation is CASSGQGLQYF.

There are many counts of this clonotype. V usage is TRBV7-2 and J usage is TRBJ2-1, with no clear D. Trimming left V 1 base short and J 7 bases short, with 8 bases between. The CDR3 spans 13 residues. CDR1 is SGHTA, CDR2 FQGNSA, per germline. The CDR3 sequence is CASSLGPNNEQFF. The CDR3 bases are TGTGCCAGCAGCTTAGGGCCAAATAATGAGCAGTTCTTC.

This clonotype was observed a few times. This chain joins TRBV11-2 and TRBJ2-3; D is unresolved. The CDR3 consists of 14 residues. The V gene lost 2 bases and the J gene lost 3 bases, with 9 bases spanning the gap. Germline CDR1 SGHAT, CDR2 FQNNGV. CDR3 sequence: CASSLNRLTDTQYF. The CDR3 DNA reads TGTGCCAGCAGCTTAAATCGACTGACAGATACGCAGTATTTT. Full variable domain (missing parts from reference TRBV11-2 and TRBJ2-3): EAGVAQSPRYKIIEKRQSVAFWCNPISGHATLYWYQQILGQGPKLLIQFQNNGVVDDSQLPKDRFSAERLKGVDSTLKIQPAKLEDSAVYLCASSLNRLTDTQYFGPGTRLTVL.

In the case of this clonotype: A much larger clone sits a single nucleotide away, making a read error possible. The chain links TRBV2 to TRBJ1-3; no firm D call. CDR3 length: 13 residues. V was clipped by 9 bases and J by 2 bases, with 11 bases between them. Germline loops: CDR1 SNHLY, CDR2 FYNNEI. The CDR3 DNA is TGTGCCAGTCACCGGACGGCTGGAAACACCATATATTTT. Its translation is CASHRTAGNTIYF.

This clonotype was detected a few times. This rearrangement joins TRBV27 to TRBJ2-5; the D is unclear. The germline V gene has CDR1 MNHEY and CDR2 SMNVEV (reference sequence). The CDR3 is 14 residues long. Trimming took 10 bases from V and 2 from J, leaving 17 bases between them. Here the CDR3 reads CAKRPSTYQETQYF. In nucleotides, the CDR3 is TGTGCCAAGAGGCCTTCGACTTATCAAGAGACCCAGTACTTC.

This clonotype has a count of ten or more. V gene TRBV10-3 combines with J gene TRBJ2-1; D is ambiguous. Germline V gives CDR1 ENHRY, CDR2 SYGVKD. There are 13 residues in the CDR3. With 3 bases removed from V and 4 bases from J, the gap between germline ends came to 7 bases. The CDR3 DNA follows: TGTGCCATCAGTGAATGGCGGTACAATGAGCAGTTCTTC. It encodes CAISEWRYNEQFF.

This clonotype came up many times. The V gene is TRBV29-1, the J gene TRBJ2-5; D remains unclear. From germline, CDR1 is SQVTM and CDR2 ANQGSEA. The CDR3 is made up of 13 amino acids. The ends were cut back, 4 bases at V and 2 bases at J, with 11 bases in the middle. The CDR3 is CSVVGRGQETQYF. CDR3 nucleotide sequence: TGCAGCGTTGTAGGGCGTGGGCAAGAGACCCAGTACTTC.

The V and J genes are TRBV4-1 and TRBJ2-7, with unresolved D. This CDR3 region has 15 residues. V lost 1 base to trimming and J lost 0 bases, with 10 bases between them. Germline CDR1 reads MGHRA; CDR2 reads YSYEKL. CDR3 nucleotides: TGCGCCAGCAGCCAAGGGTCCAGCCCCTCCTACGAGCAGTACTTC. This sequence encodes CASSQGSSPSYEQYF.

This clonotype was recorded many times. The chain joins TRBV7-2 to TRBJ2-3; D perhaps matches TRBD1 (6 bases). V lost 8 bases and J lost 8, with 17 bases in between. Germline V CDR1 and CDR2: SGHTA, FQGNSA. The CDR3 loop spans 13 amino acids. CDR3 in amino acids: CASPGGGLGTQYF. CDR3 nucleotide sequence: TGTGCCAGCCCTGGGGGCGGCCTGGGTACGCAGTATTTT.

A remark on this clonotype: A much larger clone differs by one base, so this may be a read error. The chain recombines TRBV11-3 with TRBJ2-7; D uncertain. Germline assignment: CDR1 SGHNT and CDR2 YENEEA. The CDR3 sequence is 12 residues long. CDR3 nucleotides: TGTACCAGCAGCTTAGAGCTGAACGAGCAGTACTTC. Amino acid sequence: CTSSLELNEQYF.

This clonotype was picked up many times. The rearrangement links TRBV12-3 or TRBV12-4 to TRBJ1-1; D is ambiguous. V lost 4 bases and J 6 bases, leaving 9 bases between the germline ends. This CDR3 is 12 amino acids long. CDR3 protein: CASSYMVAEAFF. The CDR3 DNA is TGTGCCAGCAGTTATATGGTAGCTGAAGCTTTCTTT.

This clonotype occurred many times. The rearrangement links TRBV2 to TRBJ1-1, with a possible D match to TRBD1 (6 bases). Per germline, CDR1 SNHLY and CDR2 FYNNEI. The CDR3 totals 13 residues. V lost 4 bases, J lost 7 bases, and 13 bases lay in between. The CDR3 spells CASSVWGQDEAFF. The DNA for the CDR3 is TGTGCCAGCAGTGTGTGGGGGCAGGATGAAGCTTTCTTT.

This clonotype was counted ten times or more. The chain employs TRBV7-9 and TRBJ1-1; no clear D gene. Between the trimmed V and J ends, which lost 0 bases and 1 base, there was a span of 6 bases. There are 14 residues in the CDR3. Looked up from germline, CDR1 is SEHNR and CDR2 is FQNEAQ (reference sequence). The CDR3 nucleotides read TGTGCCAGCAGCTTAGCCGGCACGAACACTGAAGCTTTCTTT. Translating gives CASSLAGTNTEAFF.

The CDR3 region is CASSLSPKGSDGYTF. The CDR3 coding sequence is TGTGCCAGCAGCTTAAGCCCCAAGGGGTCTGATGGCTACACCTTC. This chain joins TRBV7-2 and TRBJ1-2, with D maybe TRBD1 (5 bases). CDR3 size: 15 residues. Trimming stripped 2 bases from V and 6 bases from J, with 16 bases between. From germline, CDR1 is SGHTA and CDR2 FQGNSA.

This clonotype has a handful of counts. This CDR3 reads CASSFAGNVVNEQFF. For the CDR3, the DNA is TGTGCCAGCAGCTTCGCAGGGAATGTGGTCAATGAGCAGTTCTTC. This chain connects TRBV11-3 to TRBJ2-1; a weak D match, TRBD1 (5 bases). The V and J ends lost 3 bases and 6 bases respectively, with 15 bases between them. Germline V gene sequence: CDR1 SGHNT, CDR2 YENEEA. This CDR3 comprises 15 residues.

This clonotype showed up many times. The chain couples TRBV7-8 to TRBJ1-1; D might be TRBD1 (5 bases). Germline V gene sequence: CDR1 SGHVS, CDR2 FQNEAQ. This CDR3 region has 18 residues. V gave up 4 bases and J gave up 1 base, with 22 bases separating them. The CDR3, as DNA: TGTGCCAGCAGCTCTCGGGACCGAGGAATATCGGGGAACACTGAAGCTTTCTTT. It specifies CASSSRDRGISGNTEAFF.

This clonotype was observed at least ten times. The V call is TRBV7-2, the J call TRBJ2-7; 7 nucleotides line up with TRBD1. CDR1 SGHTA and CDR2 FQGNSA come from the germline V gene. Trimming cost V 2 bases and J 5 bases; bases outside gene matches: 6. The CDR3 is 14 amino acids. CDR3 amino acids: CASSLRGGWHEQYF. Here the CDR3 DNA reads TGTGCCAGCAGCTTAAGAGGGGGCTGGCACGAGCAGTACTTC.

This clonotype was seen many times. The chain employs TRBV4-2 and TRBJ2-3, with a possible D match to TRBD2 (7 bases). CDR3 length: 15 residues. V lost 5 bases to trimming and J lost 1 base, with 13 bases between them. The V gene's germline CDR1 is LGHNA and CDR2 YNFKEQ. The CDR3 DNA is TGTGCCAGCAGCGCACGGGGGGCTCGCACAGATACGCAGTATTTT. Its protein is CASSARGARTDTQYF.

V gene TRBV10-2 combines with J gene TRBJ2-7, with a tentative D call TRBD2 (5 bases). V was clipped by 5 bases and J by 2 bases, with 10 bases between them. Germline V gene lookup returns CDR1 WSHSY and CDR2 SAAADI. This CDR3 region has 13 residues. The CDR3 reads CASSSGHTYEQYF. In DNA, the CDR3 is TGCGCCAGCAGTAGCGGCCATACCTACGAGCAGTACTTC.

This clonotype has only a few counts. The rearrangement uses TRBV29-1 and TRBJ2-3, with 9 bases matching TRBD2. This CDR3 spans 14 amino acids. Germline lookup yields CDR1 SQVTM and CDR2 ANQGSEA. With 3 bases clipped from V and 5 bases from J, the junction kept 6 bases outside the gene matches. DNA of the CDR3: TGCAGCGTTGATGGCGGGGGGGCTGGAGATACGCAGTATTTT. Translated, it gives CSVDGGGAGDTQYF.

The genes are TRBV10-1 and TRBJ2-7, with 10 bases identical to TRBD2. This CDR3 is built from 15 residues. J lost 0 bases, V lost 5 bases, and 4 bases had no gene match. Per germline, CDR1 WNHNN and CDR2 SYGVQD (reference sequence). The CDR3 DNA is TGCGCCAGCAGTCGTACTAGCGGGGCCTCCTACGAGCAGTACTTC. Its translation: CASSRTSGASYEQYF.

Note on this clonotype: Compared with germline, one end of the junction differs, possibly owing to a read error. The chain combines TRBV7-2 with TRBJ1-2; tentatively, D is TRBD1 (6 bases). This CDR3 has 15 amino acids. Germline V gene sequence: CDR1 SGHTA, CDR2 FQGNSA. For the CDR3, the DNA is TGTGCCAGCAGCTTAGAAGCAGGGGTGGGTCATGGCTGCACCTTC. Translating gives CASSLEAGVGHGCTF.

A word on this clonotype: A read error may explain this, as a much larger clone is one base away. Here the CDR3 DNA reads TGCAGTGCCTCGGGGGGGAATGGCTACGCCTTC. It encodes CSASGGNGYAF. The chain employs TRBV20-1 and TRBJ1-2, with D tentatively TRBD1 (5 bases). CDR1 DFQATT and CDR2 SNEGSKA come from the germline V gene (reference sequence). This CDR3 has 11 amino acids.

The table lists this clonotype with many counts. This chain uses TRBV15 with TRBJ2-7; 12 bases agree with TRBD2. CDR1 LNHNV and CDR2 YYDKDF come from the germline V gene (reference sequence). V was pared by 0 bases and J by 6 bases, with 9 bases of the junction left unmatched. This CDR3 comprises 17 residues. CDR3 DNA sequence: TGTGCCACCAGCAGAGATGGGACTAGCGGGTTTATGGGCGAGCAGTACTTC. Its translation is CATSRDGTSGFMGEQYF.

The chain joins TRBV30 to TRBJ2-1; 9 nucleotides align to TRBD1. With V trimmed by 3 bases and J by 4 bases, 10 bases remained unmatched. The CDR3 runs 16 residues. Germline V gene sequence: CDR1 GTSNPN, CDR2 SVGIG (reference sequence). The chain's CDR3 is CAWRGQGSRFYNEQFF. The CDR3 bases are TGTGCCTGGAGAGGACAGGGGTCGAGGTTTTACAATGAGCAGTTCTTC.

There are a few counts of this clonotype. V usage is TRBV7-9 and J usage is TRBJ2-1; D remains ambiguous. Trimming pared 10 bases from V and 16 bases from J, leaving 20 bases between. The germline CDR1 and CDR2 sequences are SEHNR and FQNEAQ (reference sequence). The CDR3 is made up of 11 amino acids. The CDR3 nucleotides read TGTGCCACCGAGGCCCTGGACCTAGGATTCTTC. Translation gives CATEALDLGFF.